These 22 T cell receptor beta chains were all obtained from the same sample, sequenced in a study of T cell responses to AZD1222 COVID-19 vaccine. Produced via immunoSEQ multiplex PCR; TCRdb's table is partial and in-frame only. The sample shows some 120,000 clones, more than 65% of them seen only once. Here the sequenced sample was peripheral blood, taken 28 days after the second AZD1222 dose. The origin of the receptors is an adult who received the AZD1222 COVID-19 vaccine.

V gene TRBV7-3 combines with J gene TRBJ2-1, with 16 bases that match TRBD2. CDR3 length equals 16 residues. In germline, CDR1 is SGHTA, CDR2 FQGTGA. V lost 6 bases to trimming and J lost 15 bases; unmatched junction nucleotides: 14. CDR3 bases: TGTGCCAGCAGTCCCACCCCGGGACTAGCGGGGGGGCGTGGGTTCTTC. This sequence encodes CASSPTPGLAGGRGFF.

This clone was observed a handful of times. The genes are TRBV5-8 and TRBJ2-2; D ambiguous. V lost 7 bases to trimming and J lost 8 bases, with 9 bases between them. The CDR3 is 11 residues long. CDR1 and CDR2 (germline): SGHTS, YDEGEE. CDR3: CASHPGGELFF. CDR3 in DNA: TGTGCCAGCCATCCCGGGGGGGAGCTGTTTTTT.

The chain links TRBV10-3 to TRBJ2-4; no clear D. The V gene's germline CDR1 is ENHRY and CDR2 SYGVKD. The CDR3 is 13 residues long. Trimming stripped 2 bases from V and 6 bases from J, with 8 bases between. The CDR3 DNA follows: TGTGCCATCAGTGAGGACGGTTTAAACATTCAGTACTTC. Protein sequence: CAISEDGLNIQYF.

A few counts support this clone. The V and J genes are TRBV4-2 and TRBJ2-1; a possible D gene is TRBD2 (5 bases). V lost 4 bases and J 9 bases, leaving 22 bases between the germline ends. The CDR3 runs 16 residues. Per germline, CDR1 LGHNA and CDR2 YNFKEQ. In DNA, the CDR3 is TGTGCCAGCAGCCCGTCTAGCTTCTACCTTTCAGGTGAGCAGTTCTTC. Translated: CASSPSSFYLSGEQFF.

J is TRBJ1-6 and V is TRBV14; perhaps TRBD1 as D (5 bases). The CDR3 is 13 residues long. CDR1 is SGHDN, CDR2 FVKESK, per germline. The ends were cut back, 4 bases at V and 6 bases at J, with 7 bases in the middle. The CDR3 DNA follows: TGTGCCAGCAGCCCACAGGTTAATTCACCCCTCCACTTT. It encodes CASSPQVNSPLHF.

V and J are TRBV5-4 and TRBJ2-7; 10 nucleotides agree with TRBD1. Trimming removed 0 bases from V and 4 bases from J; junction bases left unmatched: 4. The germline V gene has CDR1 SGHNT and CDR2 YYREEE (reference sequence). The CDR3 covers 15 residues. In nucleotides, the CDR3 is TGTGCCAGCAGCTTGGGTGGGACAGGGGTGTACGAGCAGTACTTC. Translating it yields CASSLGGTGVYEQYF.

The chain is built from TRBV28 and TRBJ1-1; D not certain. Germline V lookup: CDR1 MDHEN, CDR2 SYDVKM. V shed 4 bases and J shed 3 bases, with 15 bases lying between them. The CDR3 loop spans 15 amino acids. The DNA of the CDR3 is TGTGCCAGCAGTTCCCCCTCTCTTCGGGACACTGAAGCTTTCTTT. The encoded protein is CASSSPSLRDTEAFF.

This clone has a handful of counts. CDR3 nucleotide sequence: TGTGCCAGCAGCCAAGCCGGGGGGCTTTTGGACTATGGCTACACCTTC. This translates into CASSQAGGLLDYGYTF. The J gene is TRBJ1-2, the V gene TRBV3-1 (or the pseudogene TRBV3-2); tentatively, D is TRBD1 (6 bases). Per germline, CDR1 LGHDT and CDR2 YNNKEL (reference sequence). The V gene lost 1 base and the J gene lost 3 bases, with 15 bases spanning the gap. The CDR3 is 16 amino acids.

The chain combines TRBV2 with TRBJ1-2, with 9 bases that match TRBD1. This CDR3 has 14 amino acids. V shed 7 bases and J 8 bases; nucleotides not matched to a gene: 11. Germline V gene lookup returns CDR1 SNHLY and CDR2 FYNNEI. The CDR3 here is CASITGGPLRGYTF. CDR3 nucleotide sequence: TGTGCCAGCATTACAGGGGGCCCGTTGCGGGGCTACACCTTC.

The sample holds one count of this clone. The chain combines TRBV2 with TRBJ1-5; TRBD1 might be the D (5 bases). This CDR3 contains 15 residues. Trimming removed 8 bases from V and 0 bases from J, with 14 bases in between. In germline, CDR1 is SNHLY, CDR2 FYNNEI. The CDR3 DNA reads TGTGCCAGCCGTGGGACGGGGTTTAGCAATCAGCCCCAGCATTTT. It codes for CASRGTGFSNQPQHF.

This sequence joins TRBV5-5 and TRBJ1-1, with D possibly matching TRBD1 (5 bases). Germline CDR1 reads SGHKS; CDR2 reads YYEKEE (reference sequence). Trimming cost V 4 bases and J 3 bases, with 16 bases left between them. This CDR3 has 15 residues. Here the CDR3 reads CASSVVGGVDTEAFF. In DNA, the CDR3 is TGTGCCAGCAGCGTCGTCGGAGGGGTGGACACTGAAGCTTTCTTT.

The chain recombines TRBV27 with TRBJ2-1, with a possible D match to TRBD2 (6 bases). The CDR3 is 16 amino acids. Germline-derived CDR1 and CDR2 are MNHEY and SMNVEV (reference sequence). The V gene lost 5 bases and the J gene lost 5 bases, with 19 bases spanning the gap. The CDR3 protein is CASSPPPGGANNEQFF. CDR3 sequence (DNA): TGTGCCAGCAGTCCCCCCCCCGGCGGGGCGAACAATGAGCAGTTCTTC.

For this clone: Compared with germline, one end of the junction differs, possibly owing to a read error. V gene TRBV6-2 or TRBV6-3 combines with J gene TRBJ1-2; D possibly corresponds to TRBD1 (5 bases). This CDR3 has 15 residues. From germline, CDR1 is MNHEY and CDR2 SVGEGT. Written as DNA, the CDR3 is TGTGCCAGCAGTTATGCGTCCCGCCACTGGACGGGACCACCGTTC. Translated: CASSYASRHWTGPPF.

This chain links TRBV27 with TRBJ1-3; 8 bases fit TRBD1. The ends lost 5 bases at V and 0 bases at J; junction bases unmatched: 3. This CDR3 has 15 residues. Germline V gene lookup returns CDR1 MNHEY and CDR2 SMNVEV (reference sequence). The CDR3 protein is CASSGQGRSGNTIYF. Here the CDR3 DNA reads TGTGCCAGCAGTGGACAGGGCCGCTCTGGAAACACCATATATTTT.

The rearrangement joins TRBV19 to TRBJ1-2, with a weak D call TRBD1 (6 bases). The V gene's germline CDR1 is LNHDA and CDR2 SQIVND (reference sequence). The CDR3 runs to 18 residues. With 7 bases removed from V and 1 base from J, the gap between germline ends came to 25 bases. Here the CDR3 DNA reads TGTGCCAGTACTTGGACAGTTATCTTTACTAGGGGTAACTATGGCTACACCTTC. This codes for CASTWTVIFTRGNYGYTF.

The chain combines TRBV6-6 with TRBJ1-1, with D unclear. The length of the CDR3 is 12 residues. V was trimmed by 6 bases and J by 0 bases, leaving 5 bases between them. Germline V CDR1 and CDR2: MNHNY, SVGAGI (reference sequence). The chain's CDR3 is CASRRLNTEAFF. CDR3 coding DNA: TGTGCCAGCAGGCGGCTGAACACTGAAGCTTTCTTT.

The chain couples TRBV5-6 to TRBJ2-2, with D maybe TRBD2 (6 bases). Germline-derived CDR1 and CDR2 are SGHDT and YYEEEE. V was pared by 3 bases and J by 3 bases, with 18 bases between. CDR3 size: 17 residues. This chain's CDR3 is CASSSAYVEGYTGELFF. The CDR3 nucleotides read TGTGCCAGCAGCTCCGCTTATGTGGAGGGGTACACCGGGGAGCTGTTTTTT.

The chain recombines TRBV5-1 with TRBJ1-2; perhaps TRBD1 as D (5 bases). Germline V gene data show CDR1 as SGHRS and CDR2 as YFSETQ. Trimming shortened V by 7 bases and J by 3 bases, and 13 bases separated the two germline ends. CDR3 size: 13 residues. CDR3 protein: CASAEGVYYGYTF. The CDR3 coding sequence is TGCGCCAGCGCGGAAGGGGTTTACTATGGCTACACCTTC.

The V and J genes are TRBV18 and TRBJ1-4; D is perhaps TRBD1 (5 bases). V was cut by 4 bases and J by 12 bases, with 24 bases left in between. The CDR3 has 16 amino acids. CDR1 is KGHSH and CDR2 is LQKENI in the germline V gene. The CDR3 protein is CASSRLVWGLKVELFF. CDR3 sequence (DNA): TGTGCCAGCTCACGCCTCGTGTGGGGCCTAAAGGTGGAACTGTTTTTT.

The V gene is TRBV30, the J gene TRBJ1-1; tentative D call: TRBD1 (6 bases). The CDR3 runs to 13 residues. The germline V gene encodes CDR1 GTSNPN and CDR2 SVGIG (reference sequence). Trimming took 3 bases from V and 4 from J, leaving 12 bases between them. CDR3 protein: CAWSRGPSTEAFF. In DNA, the CDR3 is TGTGCCTGGAGCAGGGGACCAAGCACTGAAGCTTTCTTT.

The J gene is TRBJ1-1, the V gene TRBV5-1, with TRBD1 identical over 8 bases. The CDR3 runs to 15 residues. V was clipped by 3 bases and J by 3 bases; unmatched bases: 7. CDR1 SGHRS and CDR2 YFSETQ come from the germline V gene. CDR3 protein: CASSSRGRSDTEAFF. CDR3 DNA sequence: TGCGCCAGCAGCTCCAGGGGGCGGTCCGACACTGAAGCTTTCTTT. The variable domain in full, with the rest retrieved from reference TRBV5-1 and TRBJ1-1, is KAGVTQTPRYLIKTRGQQVTLSCSPISGHRSVSWYQQTPGQGLQFLFEYFSETQRNKGNFPGRFSGRQFSNSRSEMNVSTLELGDSALYLCASSSRGRSDTEAFFGQGTRLTVV.

This clone was recorded only once. The J gene is TRBJ1-5, the V gene TRBV5-5, with 8 bases that match TRBD1. CDR1 SGHKS and CDR2 YYEKEE come from the germline V gene (reference sequence). After removal of 3 bases from V and 5 bases from J, the junction contained 10 bases not matched to a gene. The CDR3 totals 16 residues. The DNA of the CDR3 is TGTGCCAGCAGCTCGGACAGGGCAGCTGGCGATCAGCCCCAGCATTTT. This sequence encodes CASSSDRAAGDQPQHF.